One sample yielded the 14 T cell receptor beta chains listed below, sequenced in a study of human T cells and chemical hapten exposure. This sample's time point: healthy volunteer bleed at 6 weeks. Someone pulled total RNA out of unfractionated whole blood. TCRdb reprocessed the RACE reads with MiXCR, giving one entry per CDR3 protein. Among 40,000 to 45,000 distinct CDR3 sequences listed, around 4% were seen once. Sequencing was carried out using whole blood. These receptors originate from a human donor in good health. Some clones in this sample may be carry-over from other donors' samples.

This clonotype was recorded at least ten times. The V and J genes are TRBV13 and TRBJ1-1; tentatively, D is TRBD1 (6 bases). In germline, CDR1 is PRHDT, CDR2 FYEKMQ (reference sequence). Trimming left V 1 base short and J 6 bases short, with 9 bases between. The CDR3 length is 13 residues. CDR3 bases: TGTGCCAGCAGCTTAGAGACAGGAGCTGAAGCTTTCTTT. Amino acids: CASSLETGAEAFF.

This clonotype appeared many times. V and J are TRBV27 and TRBJ1-4; D not certain. The V gene lost 0 bases and the J gene lost 4 bases, with 9 bases spanning the gap. CDR3 size: 15 residues. CDR1 MNHEY and CDR2 SMNVEV come from the germline V gene (reference sequence). CDR3 sequence reads: CASSLSTGYNEKLFF. The DNA for the CDR3 is TGTGCCAGCAGTTTATCGACGGGGTATAATGAAAAACTGTTTTTT.

This clonotype was observed at least ten times. The chain joins TRBV29-1 to TRBJ2-1; 9 bases are a match to TRBD2. CDR3 size: 14 residues. The germline V gene encodes CDR1 SQVTM and CDR2 ANQGSEA. Trimming cost V 6 bases and J 4 bases; bases outside gene matches: 7. The CDR3 here is CSVLAGPKYNEQFF. Written as DNA, the CDR3 is TGCAGCGTACTAGCGGGCCCCAAGTACAATGAGCAGTTCTTC.

J is TRBJ2-2 and V is TRBV29-1; 10 bases match TRBD1. CDR3 length: 14 amino acids. The germline gives CDR1 SQVTM, CDR2 ANQGSEA. J lost 7 bases, V lost 4 bases, and 6 bases had no gene match. The CDR3 region has the DNA TGCAGCGTTGTGGGACAGGGGTTAAGCGGGGAGCTGTTTTTT. Translation: CSVVGQGLSGELFF.

This clonotype was seen at least ten times. This chain links TRBV20-1 with TRBJ2-3; 7 bases agree with TRBD2. CDR3 length: 14 amino acids. V lost 6 bases, J lost 2 bases, and 8 bases stayed unmatched. Germline V lookup: CDR1 DFQATT, CDR2 SNEGSKA (reference sequence). This CDR3 is CSAGPSGFTDTQYF. CDR3 DNA sequence: TGCAGTGCGGGGCCTAGCGGTTTCACAGATACGCAGTATTTT.

This clonotype showed up many times. The chain carries TRBV25-1 and TRBJ2-1, with 8 bases matching TRBD2. This CDR3 spans 16 amino acids. Germline CDR1 is MGHDK and CDR2 is SYGVNS. With V trimmed by 3 bases and J by 3 bases, 7 bases remained unmatched. The CDR3 DNA is TGTGCCAGCAGTGACCCACTAGCGGACCGCTACAATGAGCAGTTCTTC. Its protein product is CASSDPLADRYNEQFF.

Points on this clonotype: Germline and junction disagree at one end, which may indicate a read error. The chain is built from TRBV4-1 and TRBJ2-5, with a weak D call TRBD2 (6 bases). Germline V gene data show CDR1 as MGHRA and CDR2 as YSYEKL. The CDR3 contains 17 residues. The CDR3 is CAGSQDPRGSFQETQYF. The CDR3 DNA follows: TGCGCCGGCAGCCAAGATCCACGGGGGAGCTTCCAAGAGACCCAGTACTTC.

This clonotype was picked up a small number of times. The V gene is TRBV28, the J gene TRBJ2-7; 14 bases map to TRBD2. J lost 5 bases, V lost 8 bases, and 5 bases had no gene match. CDR3 length equals 14 residues. Germline V CDR1 and CDR2: MDHEN, SYDVKM. The CDR3 sequence: CASGTSGSLHEQYF. The CDR3 DNA reads as TGTGCCAGCGGGACTAGCGGGAGCCTACACGAGCAGTACTTC.

The CDR3 DNA sequence: TGCAGCGTCCCCGGACCGACGATGACTGAAGCTTTCTTT. This codes for CSVPGPTMTEAFF. The chain uses TRBV29-1 and TRBJ1-1; no clear D gene. Germline CDR1 SQVTM, CDR2 ANQGSEA. This CDR3 region has 13 residues. V gave up 6 bases and J gave up 5 bases, with 16 bases separating them.

The chain links TRBV5-4 to TRBJ2-1; D remains ambiguous. V was clipped by 5 bases and J by 7 bases, with 13 bases between them. Looked up from germline, CDR1 is SGHNT and CDR2 is YYREEE (reference sequence). The CDR3 contains 13 residues. The CDR3 region is CASRTASLNEQFF. The CDR3 coding sequence is TGTGCCAGCAGGACTGCCAGCTTGAATGAGCAGTTCTTC.

This clonotype has just a few counts. V gene TRBV27 combines with J gene TRBJ2-6; D gene uncertain. Germline V lookup: CDR1 MNHEY, CDR2 SMNVEV (reference sequence). The CDR3 is made up of 13 amino acids. Trimming pared 4 bases from V and 3 bases from J, leaving 4 bases between. The CDR3 sequence is CASSSDGANVLTF. The CDR3, as DNA: TGTGCCAGCAGTTCCGATGGGGCCAACGTCCTGACTTTC.

This clonotype has a count of ten or more. The chain couples TRBV20-1 to TRBJ1-1; D is uncertain. Germline V gene data show CDR1 as DFQATT and CDR2 as SNEGSKA (reference sequence). Trimming left V 3 bases short and J 8 bases short, with 10 bases between. The CDR3 contains 11 residues. CDR3 DNA: TGCAGTGCTAGGGAGGTAGGGGAAGCTTTCTTT. It yields the protein CSAREVGEAFF.

This clonotype was detected many times. The chain has TRBV6-5 and TRBJ2-3, with TRBD2 matching 10 bases. J gave up 2 bases and V 0 bases, and 2 bases lay outside the gene matches. CDR1 and CDR2 (germline): MNHEY, SVGAGI. CDR3 length: 16 residues. The CDR3 DNA reads TGTGCCAGCAGTTACTCGCTAGCGGGAGACACAGATACGCAGTATTTT. It specifies CASSYSLAGDTDTQYF.

This clonotype was counted at least ten times. The rearrangement uses TRBV28 and TRBJ2-1, with D uncertain. Germline V gene data show CDR1 as MDHEN and CDR2 as SYDVKM. The length of the CDR3 is 10 residues. V was trimmed by 8 bases and J by 6 bases, leaving 5 bases between them. This chain's CDR3 is CASARNEQFF. DNA of the CDR3: TGTGCCAGCGCCCGCAATGAGCAGTTCTTC.